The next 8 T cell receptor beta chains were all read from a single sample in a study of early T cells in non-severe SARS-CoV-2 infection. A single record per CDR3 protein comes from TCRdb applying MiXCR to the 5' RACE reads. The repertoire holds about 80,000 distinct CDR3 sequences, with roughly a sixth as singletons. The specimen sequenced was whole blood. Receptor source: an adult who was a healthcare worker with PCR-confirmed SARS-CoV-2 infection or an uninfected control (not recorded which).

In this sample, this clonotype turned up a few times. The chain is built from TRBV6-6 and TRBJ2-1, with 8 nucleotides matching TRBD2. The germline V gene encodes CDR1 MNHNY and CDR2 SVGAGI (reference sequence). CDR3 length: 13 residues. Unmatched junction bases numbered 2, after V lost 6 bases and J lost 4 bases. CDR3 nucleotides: TGTGCCAGCAGGTCTAGCGGGTACAATGAGCAGTTCTTC. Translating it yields CASRSSGYNEQFF.

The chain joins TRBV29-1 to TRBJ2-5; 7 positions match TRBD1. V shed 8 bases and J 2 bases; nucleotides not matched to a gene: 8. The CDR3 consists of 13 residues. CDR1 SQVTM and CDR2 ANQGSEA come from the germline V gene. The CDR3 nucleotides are TGCAGCTTCCGACGACAGGGACAAGAGACCCAGTACTTC. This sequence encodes CSFRRQGQETQYF.

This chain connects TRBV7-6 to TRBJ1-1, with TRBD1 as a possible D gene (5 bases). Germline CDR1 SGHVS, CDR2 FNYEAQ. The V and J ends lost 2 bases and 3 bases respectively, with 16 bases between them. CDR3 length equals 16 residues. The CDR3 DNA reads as TGTGCCAGCAGCTTATATGGGGGTCTCGACTACACTGAAGCTTTCTTT. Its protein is CASSLYGGLDYTEAFF.

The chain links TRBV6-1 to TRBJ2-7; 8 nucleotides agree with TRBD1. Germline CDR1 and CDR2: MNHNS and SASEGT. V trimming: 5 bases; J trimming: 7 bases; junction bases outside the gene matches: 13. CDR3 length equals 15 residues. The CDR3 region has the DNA TGTGCCAGCAGTTTTCGGACAGGGACAGTGAGGGAGCAGTACTTC. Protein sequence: CASSFRTGTVREQYF.

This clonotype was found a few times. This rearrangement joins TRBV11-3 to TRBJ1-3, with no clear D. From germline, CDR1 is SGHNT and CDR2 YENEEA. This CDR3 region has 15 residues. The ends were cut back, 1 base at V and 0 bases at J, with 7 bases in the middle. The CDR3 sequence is CASSLALGSGNTIYF. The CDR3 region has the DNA TGTGCCAGCAGCTTAGCTTTAGGCTCTGGAAACACCATATATTTT.

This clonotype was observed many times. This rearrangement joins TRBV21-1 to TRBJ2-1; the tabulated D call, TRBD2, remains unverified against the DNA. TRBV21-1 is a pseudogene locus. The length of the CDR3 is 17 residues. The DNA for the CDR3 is TGTGCCAGCAGCAAAAGGGAGATAGCGGTGGAATACAATGAGCAGTTCTTC. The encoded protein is CASSKREIAVEYNEQFF.

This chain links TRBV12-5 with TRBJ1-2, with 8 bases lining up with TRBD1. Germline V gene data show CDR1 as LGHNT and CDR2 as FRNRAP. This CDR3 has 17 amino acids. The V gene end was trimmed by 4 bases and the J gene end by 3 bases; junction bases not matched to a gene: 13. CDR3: CASGSNPAKDRDYGYTF. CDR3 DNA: TGTGCTAGTGGTTCCAATCCCGCCAAGGACAGGGACTATGGCTACACCTTC.

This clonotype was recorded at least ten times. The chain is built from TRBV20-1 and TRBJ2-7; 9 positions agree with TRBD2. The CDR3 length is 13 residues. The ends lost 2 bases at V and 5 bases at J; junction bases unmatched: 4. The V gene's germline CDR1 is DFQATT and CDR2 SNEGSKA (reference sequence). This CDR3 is CSARLAGMNEQYF. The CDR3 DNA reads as TGCAGTGCTAGACTAGCGGGAATGAACGAGCAGTACTTC.